These T cell receptor beta chains were read from a single sample in a study of blood T cell repertoires in COVID-19. Repertoires were generated with immunoSEQ multiplex PCR, while TCRdb's copy carries only in-frame clones and drops some. The table lists roughly 70,000 clones, 77% of them singletons. Sequencing input: peripheral blood. The receptors here all came from a man between 65 and 85 years old with COVID-19, enrolled during active disease. Both conserved end residues are part of each CDR3. The order of the fields is CDR3 protein, CDR3 DNA, V gene, J gene, D gene. The D gene is left open where the match is weak.

CDR3 protein: CASGRGAYTEAFF
CDR3 DNA: TGTGCTAGTGGAAGAGGAGCGTACACTGAAGCTTTCTTT
V gene: TRBV12-5
J gene: TRBJ1-1
D gene: -

CDR3 protein: CASSLAGSSYEQYF
CDR3 DNA: TGTGCCAGCAGCTTAGCTGGTAGTTCCTACGAGCAGTACTTC
V gene: TRBV7-6
J gene: TRBJ2-7
D gene: -

CDR3 protein: CASRGGGNQPQHF
CDR3 DNA: TGTGCCAGCCGGGGGGGCGGCAATCAGCCCCAGCATTTT
V gene: TRBV2
J gene: TRBJ1-5
D gene: -

CDR3 protein: CASSRDLRKSYEQYF
CDR3 DNA: TGCGCCAGCAGCCGGGACTTGCGGAAGTCCTACGAGCAGTACTTC
V gene: TRBV5-1
J gene: TRBJ2-7
D gene: -

CDR3 protein: CASSTGVSYEQYF
CDR3 DNA: TGTGCCAGCAGTACAGGGGTCAGCTACGAGCAGTACTTC
V gene: TRBV5-6
J gene: TRBJ2-7
D gene: TRBD1

CDR3 protein: CASSSGLQGGSSGNTIYF
CDR3 DNA: TGTGCCAGTAGTTCGGGCCTCCAGGGGGGAAGTTCCGGAAACACCATATATTTT
V gene: TRBV19
J gene: TRBJ1-3
D gene: TRBD1

CDR3 protein: CASRLAVSSYNEQFF
CDR3 DNA: TGTGCCAGCAGACTAGCGGTCAGCTCCTACAATGAGCAGTTCTTC
V gene: TRBV6-5
J gene: TRBJ2-1
D gene: TRBD2

CDR3 protein: CASSIFGGNTEAFF
CDR3 DNA: TGTGCCAGTAGTATTTTCGGCGGGAACACTGAAGCTTTCTTT
V gene: TRBV19
J gene: TRBJ1-1
D gene: -

CDR3 protein: CASSTIFGNEQFF
CDR3 DNA: TGTGCCAGCAGCACCATTTTCGGGAATGAGCAGTTCTTC
V gene: TRBV7-2
J gene: TRBJ2-1
D gene: -

CDR3 protein: CASSLGSVAVSGEQFF
CDR3 DNA: TGTGCCAGCAGCTTAGGAAGTGTAGCGGTTTCAGGGGAGCAGTTCTTC
V gene: TRBV7-2
J gene: TRBJ2-1
D gene: -

CDR3 protein: CASSPRATGGRRNQPQHF
CDR3 DNA: TGTGCCAGCAGCCCCCGGGCGACAGGGGGGCGTCGAAATCAGCCCCAGCATTTT
V gene: TRBV7-8
J gene: TRBJ1-5
D gene: TRBD1

CDR3 protein: CASNPTGGGNEQFF
CDR3 DNA: TGTGCCAGCAACCCTACAGGGGGCGGGAATGAGCAGTTCTTC
V gene: TRBV7-2
J gene: TRBJ2-1
D gene: TRBD1

CDR3 protein: CASSSGLHTDTQYF
CDR3 DNA: TGTGCCAGCAGCTCTGGACTACACACAGATACGCAGTATTTT
V gene: TRBV7-3
J gene: TRBJ2-3
D gene: -

CDR3 protein: CASSPRTGDGELFF
CDR3 DNA: TGTGCCAGCTCCCCCCGGACAGGGGATGGGGAGCTGTTTTTT
V gene: TRBV18
J gene: TRBJ2-2
D gene: TRBD1

CDR3 protein: CASSQWSSGSLEAGELFF
CDR3 DNA: TGCGCCAGCAGCCAATGGTCTAGCGGGAGCCTAGAGGCCGGGGAGCTGTTTTTT
V gene: TRBV4-1
J gene: TRBJ2-2
D gene: TRBD2

CDR3 protein: CASSLRTSGSPPFF
CDR3 DNA: TGCGCCAGCAGCCTCCGGACTAGCGGGAGCCCCCCGTTCTTC
V gene: TRBV4-1
J gene: TRBJ2-1
D gene: TRBD2

CDR3 protein: CASSQGQGLNYGYTF
CDR3 DNA: TGTGCCAGCAGCCAAGGACAGGGCTTGAACTATGGCTACACCTTC
V gene: TRBV6-6
J gene: TRBJ1-2
D gene: TRBD1

CDR3 protein: CASSRILVAGELFF
CDR3 DNA: TGTGCCAGCTCCAGAATTCTTGTGGCCGGGGAGCTGTTTTTT
V gene: TRBV18
J gene: TRBJ2-2
D gene: -

CDR3 protein: CASRPGTAATNEKLFF
CDR3 DNA: TGTGCCAGCAGGCCAGGGACAGCCGCAACTAATGAAAAACTGTTTTTT
V gene: TRBV27
J gene: TRBJ1-4
D gene: TRBD1

CDR3 protein: CATSRDPTGVAYGYTF
CDR3 DNA: TGTGCCACCAGCAGAGATCCCACAGGGGTGGCCTATGGCTACACCTTC
V gene: TRBV15
J gene: TRBJ1-2
D gene: TRBD1

CDR3 protein: CASRTDYSNQPQHF
CDR3 DNA: TGTGCCAGCAGGACAGATTATAGCAATCAGCCCCAGCATTTT
V gene: TRBV2
J gene: TRBJ1-5
D gene: -

CDR3 protein: CASSLPGQNYGYTF
CDR3 DNA: TGTGCCAGCAGCCTACCGGGACAAAACTATGGCTACACCTTC
V gene: TRBV3-1/TRBV3-2
J gene: TRBJ1-2
D gene: -

CDR3 protein: CASSYSAGGGEQYF
CDR3 DNA: TGTGCCAGCAGTTACTCAGCGGGAGGCGGCGAGCAGTACTTC
V gene: TRBV6-2/TRBV6-3
J gene: TRBJ2-7
D gene: TRBD2